This T cell receptor beta chain is from a study of blood T cell repertoires in COVID-19. Trimming stripped 0 bases from V and 2 bases from J, with 8 bases between. This CDR3 contains 15 residues. The V gene's germline CDR1 is MNHNS and CDR2 SASEGT. Measured with immunoSEQ multiplex PCR; TCRdb has only the in-frame clones, and not every one. The sample consists of over 200,000 clones, roughly 87% of them appearing once. The chain joins TRBV6-1 to TRBJ1-5; TRBD1 is a possible D gene (6 bases). The sequence was obtained from a man aged 40-50 years with active or convalescent COVID-19. The sequencing input was peripheral blood. DNA of the CDR3: TGTGCCAGCAGTGAAGCAGAGGGGGGCAATCAGCCCCAGCATTTT. This translates into CASSEAEGGNQPQHF.